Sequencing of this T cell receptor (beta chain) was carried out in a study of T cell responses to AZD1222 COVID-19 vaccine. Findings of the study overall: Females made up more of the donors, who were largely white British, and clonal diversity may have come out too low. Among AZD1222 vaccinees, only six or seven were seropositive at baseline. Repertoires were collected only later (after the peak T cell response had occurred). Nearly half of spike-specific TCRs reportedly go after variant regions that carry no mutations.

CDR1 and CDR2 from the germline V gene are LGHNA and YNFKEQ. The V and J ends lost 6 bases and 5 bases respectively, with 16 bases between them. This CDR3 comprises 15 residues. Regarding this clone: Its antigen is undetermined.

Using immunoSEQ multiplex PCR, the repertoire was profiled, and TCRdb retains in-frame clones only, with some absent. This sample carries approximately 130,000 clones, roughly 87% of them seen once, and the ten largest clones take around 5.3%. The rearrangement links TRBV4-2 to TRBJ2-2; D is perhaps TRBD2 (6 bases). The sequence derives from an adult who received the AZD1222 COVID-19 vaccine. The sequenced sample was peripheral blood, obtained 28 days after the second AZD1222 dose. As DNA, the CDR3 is TGTGCCAGCAGTCCCCACACGGGAGTTACCGGGGAGCTGTTTTTT. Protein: CASSPHTGVTGELFF.